The following is a T cell receptor beta chain sequence with its context. This record comes from a study of blood T cells in healthy people across ages. The second PCR ran about 6 to 11 cycles with a sample-barcoded 5' primer and J-beta primers. TCRdb independently ran MiXCR on the 5' RACE reads; one entry per CDR3 protein. The table has some 800,000 distinct CDR3 sequences, around 43% seen once. CDR1 is LNHNV, CDR2 YYDKDF, per germline (reference sequence). J gave up 7 bases and V 5 bases, and 20 bases lay outside the gene matches. The CDR3 has 18 residues. The chain couples TRBV15 to TRBJ1-2, with 9 bases that match TRBD1. The TCR sequence derives from a man aged 60 to 75 in good health. Specimen: blood. CDR3 loop: CATSEQGAHTVPYAGYTF. The CDR3 DNA follows: TGTGCCACCAGCGAACAGGGGGCACATACGGTCCCTTACGCTGGCTACACCTTC. Using reference TRBV15 and TRBJ1-2 for the parts outside the CDR3, the full variable domain is DAMVIQNPRYQVTQFGKPVTLSCSQTLNHNVMYWYQQKSSQAPKLLFHYYDKDFNNEADTPDNFQSRRPNTSFCFLDIRSPGLGDTAMYLCATSEQGAHTVPYAGYTFGSGTRLTVV.